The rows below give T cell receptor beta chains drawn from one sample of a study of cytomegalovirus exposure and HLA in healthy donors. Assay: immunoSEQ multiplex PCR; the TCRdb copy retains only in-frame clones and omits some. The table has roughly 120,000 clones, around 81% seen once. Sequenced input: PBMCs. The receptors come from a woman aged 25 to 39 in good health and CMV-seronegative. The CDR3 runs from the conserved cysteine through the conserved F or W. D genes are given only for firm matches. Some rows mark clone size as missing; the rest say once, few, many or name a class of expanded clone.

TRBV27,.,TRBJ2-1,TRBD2,CASSPLGPSTSGRPFF,TGTGCCAGCAGTCCCCTTGGTCCTTCGACTAGCGGGAGACCGTTCTTC
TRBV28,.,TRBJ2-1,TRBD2,CASSLGRAGPNEQFF,TGTGCCAGCAGTTTAGGGAGGGCAGGGCCCAATGAGCAGTTCTTC
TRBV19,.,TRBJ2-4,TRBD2,CASSLNGRADIQYF,TGTGCCAGTAGTTTGAACGGGAGGGCAGACATTCAGTACTTC
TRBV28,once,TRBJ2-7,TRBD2,CASTPVGGRYEQYF,TGTGCCAGCACCCCGGTGGGGGGGAGGTACGAGCAGTACTTC
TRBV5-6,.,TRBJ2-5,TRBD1,CASSRDRGQETQYF,TGTGCCAGCTCCCGGGACAGGGGGCAGGAGACCCAGTACTTC
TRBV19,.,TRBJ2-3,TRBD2,CASSIELAGSGLTDTQYF,TGTGCCAGTAGTATAGAGCTAGCGGGATCGGGCCTGACGGATACGCAGTATTTT
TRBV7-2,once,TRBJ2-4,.,CASSSSTAAWKNIQYF,TGTGCCAGCAGCTCCTCGACAGCCGCGTGGAAAAACATTCAGTACTTC
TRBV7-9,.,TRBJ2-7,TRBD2,CASSLRKRGHYEQYF,TGTGCCAGCAGCTTAAGGAAGCGGGGGCACTACGAGCAGTACTTC
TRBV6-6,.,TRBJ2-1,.,CASSYSRDRNEQFF,TGTGCCAGCAGTTACTCTAGAGATAGAAATGAGCAGTTCTTC
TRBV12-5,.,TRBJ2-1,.,CASGSDRAYEQFF,TGTGCTAGTGGTTCGGACAGAGCCTATGAGCAGTTCTTC
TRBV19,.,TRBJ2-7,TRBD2,CASSMGSGTDEQYF,TGTGCCAGTAGTATGGGTAGCGGGACCGACGAGCAGTACTTC
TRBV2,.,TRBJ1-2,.,CASRPSAEGYTF,TGTGCCAGCAGACCCTCCGCTGAGGGCTACACCTTC
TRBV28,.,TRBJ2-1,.,CASSQTHEQFF,TGTGCCAGCAGTCAAACTCATGAGCAGTTCTTC
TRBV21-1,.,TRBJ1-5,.,CASSKLPGTGIYSNQPQHF,TGTGCCAGCAGCAAATTGCCCGGGACAGGGATTTATAGCAATCAGCCCCAGCATTTT
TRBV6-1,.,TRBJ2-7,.,CASSEAVRGYEQYF,TGTGCCAGCAGTGAAGCGGTCAGGGGCTACGAGCAGTACTTC